This T cell receptor (beta chain) was found in a study of shared clonotypes between healthy human individuals. At a deep level, the assay was run. Clones were sequenced by immunoSEQ multiplex PCR, and TCRdb holds only the in-frame ones, with some missing. Found here are about 2,200,000 clones, about 92% of them singletons; the top ten hold under 2%. General study points: In a handful of donors, around 5% of naive CD4 clonotypes appeared in common. Rarefaction exposed incomplete sorted-subset sequencing despite large depth.

Germline V gene lookup returns CDR1 KGHSH and CDR2 LQKENI. V lost 2 bases and J lost 6; bases outside the gene matches: 4. This CDR3 contains 14 residues. Naive CD8 isolation took CD45RO-negative cells positively selected for CCR7 and excluded terminally differentiated effector memory CD45RA+ cells. With respect to this clone: Its specificity is not known.

This receptor was taken from a man aged 18 to 29 in good health. Some clones in this sample may be carry-over from other donors' samples. The sample comprised naive CD8+ T cells from PBMCs. The V call is TRBV18, the J call TRBJ2-7, with 10 bases aligning to TRBD1. The CDR3 reads CASSPIRDRGEQYF. The DNA for the CDR3 is TGTGCCAGCTCACCAATTCGGGACAGGGGCGAGCAGTACTTC.